What follows are 28 T cell receptor beta chains derived from one specimen sequenced in a study of blood T cell repertoires in COVID-19. Sequenced by immunoSEQ multiplex PCR; TCRdb stores in-frame clones only, minus some. The sample gives about 32,000 clones, roughly nine tenths of which show up once; about 2% is in the top ten. The material sequenced was peripheral blood. All receptors come from a man aged 45-60 years with active or convalescent COVID-19.

The chain has TRBV5-5 and TRBJ2-1; perhaps TRBD1 as D (6 bases). This CDR3 contains 15 residues. V gave up 0 bases and J gave up 3 bases, with 10 bases separating them. Germline loops: CDR1 SGHKS, CDR2 YYEKEE (reference sequence). In nucleotides, the CDR3 is TGTGCCAGCAGCTTGGCCGGACAGAGCTACAATGAGCAGTTCTTC. This encodes CASSLAGQSYNEQFF.

The V gene is TRBV7-2, the J gene TRBJ2-2; D uncertain. Per the germline V gene, CDR1 is SGHTA and CDR2 is FQGNSA. The CDR3 has 16 residues. Deletions cut 2 bases from V and 4 bases from J, with 14 bases between. Here the CDR3 reads CASSLWHGSGTGELFF. The CDR3 bases are TGTGCCAGCAGCTTATGGCACGGGTCGGGCACCGGGGAGCTGTTTTTT.

The rearrangement uses TRBV18 and TRBJ2-7, with 7 bases fitting TRBD1. The V and J ends lost 2 bases and 3 bases, in that order; junction bases with no gene match: 7. The germline gives CDR1 KGHSH, CDR2 LQKENI. The CDR3 totals 15 residues. The CDR3 sequence: CASSPGVSGGYEQYF. Here the CDR3 DNA reads TGTGCCAGCTCACCAGGAGTGTCAGGGGGCTACGAGCAGTACTTC.

The genes are TRBV15 and TRBJ2-7, with 8 positions matching TRBD1. The CDR3 sequence is 14 residues long. Germline assignment: CDR1 LNHNV and CDR2 YYDKDF (reference sequence). The J segment lost 3 bases and the V segment lost 3 bases, leaving 4 bases of the junction unmatched. CDR3 in DNA: TGTGCCACCAGCAGGTGGGACAGGAACTACGAGCAGTACTTC. This codes for CATSRWDRNYEQYF. The full variable domain, rest sourced from reference TRBV15 and TRBJ2-7, is DAMVIQNPRYQVTQFGKPVTLSCSQTLNHNVMYWYQQKSSQAPKLLFHYYDKDFNNEADTPDNFQSRRPNTSFCFLDIRSPGLGDTAMYLCATSRWDRNYEQYFGPGTRLTVT.

J is TRBJ1-4 and V is TRBV5-4, with 8 bases fitting TRBD1. The junction had 8 bases not matched to a gene; V was cut back by 4 bases and J by 6 bases. Germline V gives CDR1 SGHNT, CDR2 YYREEE (reference sequence). The CDR3 runs 15 residues. This chain's CDR3 is CASSKEQGADEKLFF. Here the CDR3 DNA reads TGTGCCAGCAGCAAGGAGCAGGGGGCGGATGAAAAACTGTTTTTT.

V usage is TRBV6-5 and J usage is TRBJ1-1; D may be TRBD1 (5 bases). CDR3 size: 15 residues. V was trimmed by 6 bases and J by 0 bases, leaving 14 bases between them. Germline loops: CDR1 MNHEY, CDR2 SVGAGI. This CDR3 is CASRLFPGLNTEAFF. Here the CDR3 DNA reads TGTGCCAGCAGACTGTTCCCAGGGCTGAACACTGAAGCTTTCTTT.

The V and J genes are TRBV28 and TRBJ2-1; 8 bases map to TRBD2. CDR1 and CDR2 from the germline V gene are MDHEN and SYDVKM. Losses at the gene ends were 6 bases for V and 6 bases for J; bases not matched to a gene: 16. The CDR3 contains 17 residues. This CDR3 is CASSLGPGLARSNEQFF. The CDR3 DNA is TGTGCCAGCAGCCTTGGGCCTGGACTAGCTCGAAGCAATGAGCAGTTCTTC.

The chain carries TRBV11-2 and TRBJ2-1, with TRBD2 matching over 7 bases. V lost 0 bases, J lost 2 bases, and 1 base stayed unmatched. Germline assignment: CDR1 SGHAT and CDR2 FQNNGV. CDR3 size: 15 residues. The CDR3 protein is CASSLEGTTYNEQFF. CDR3 in DNA: TGTGCCAGCAGCTTAGAAGGGACTACCTACAATGAGCAGTTCTTC. Variable domain in full (rest from reference TRBV11-2 and TRBJ2-1): EAGVAQSPRYKIIEKRQSVAFWCNPISGHATLYWYQQILGQGPKLLIQFQNNGVVDDSQLPKDRFSAERLKGVDSTLKIQPAKLEDSAVYLCASSLEGTTYNEQFFGPGTRLTVL.

The chain has TRBV27 and TRBJ2-3; 10 nucleotides agree with TRBD2. Germline loops: CDR1 MNHEY, CDR2 SMNVEV (reference sequence). The CDR3 covers 15 residues. Losses at the gene ends were 5 bases for V and 1 base for J; bases not matched to a gene: 3. The CDR3 DNA reads TGTGCCAGCAGTCTCGGGACTAGCGGCACAGATACGCAGTATTTT. This translates into CASSLGTSGTDTQYF.

The chain carries TRBV3-1 (or the pseudogene TRBV3-2) and TRBJ2-1, with 13 nucleotides matching TRBD2. J gave up 11 bases and V 4 bases, and 2 bases lay outside the gene matches. There are 13 residues in the CDR3. Germline V CDR1 and CDR2: LGHDT, YNNKEL (reference sequence). CDR3 in amino acids: CASSRTSGGKQFF. For the CDR3, the DNA is TGTGCCAGCAGCCGGACTAGCGGGGGAAAGCAGTTCTTC.

V gene TRBV5-1 combines with J gene TRBJ1-6; possible D gene TRBD1, 5 bases. Germline V CDR1 and CDR2: SGHRS, YFSETQ. CDR3 length: 14 amino acids. V was trimmed by 0 bases and J by 12 bases, leaving 13 bases between them. The DNA for the CDR3 is TGCGCCAGCAGCTTGGGAGGAAGGGGAGGACCCCTCCACTTT. It yields the protein CASSLGGRGGPLHF.

This clone was counted a few times. The CDR3 region has the DNA TGTGCCAGCTCACCTCTAACAGGGGGAGACGCCGGGGAGCTGTTTTTT. Its translation: CASSPLTGGDAGELFF. This rearrangement joins TRBV18 to TRBJ2-2; 8 positions agree with TRBD1. The germline V gene has CDR1 KGHSH and CDR2 LQKENI. This CDR3 contains 16 residues. Losses at the gene ends were 3 bases for V and 6 bases for J; bases not matched to a gene: 9.

The rearrangement joins TRBV3-1 (or the pseudogene TRBV3-2) to TRBJ2-1; a weak D match, TRBD1 (6 bases). V was shortened by 4 bases and J by 4 bases, with 8 bases between the two germline ends. The germline gives CDR1 LGHDT, CDR2 YNNKEL (reference sequence). The CDR3 loop spans 13 amino acids. CDR3 amino acids: CASSRTGYNEQFF. The CDR3 coding sequence is TGTGCCAGCAGCCGAACAGGGTACAATGAGCAGTTCTTC.

This sequence joins TRBV24-1 and TRBJ2-5; 8 bases align to TRBD2. Unmatched junction bases numbered 7, after V lost 3 bases and J lost 5 bases. Germline assignment: CDR1 KGHDR and CDR2 SFDVKD. The CDR3 has 15 amino acids. The CDR3 loop is CATSDPAGALETQYF. DNA for the CDR3: TGTGCCACCAGTGATCCAGCGGGAGCGCTCGAGACCCAGTACTTC.

The rearrangement joins TRBV28 to TRBJ1-5; TRBD1 matches 8 bases. The CDR3 loop spans 17 amino acids. Trimming at V came to 5 bases and at J to 8 bases, leaving 17 bases not matched to a gene. Germline CDR1 reads MDHEN; CDR2 reads SYDVKM. In DNA, the CDR3 is TGTGCCAGCAGTACCACAATCCGCAGGGGGCGGTCGGAGCCCCAGCATTTT. It yields the protein CASSTTIRRGRSEPQHF. Full variable domain (rest looked up from reference TRBV28 and TRBJ1-5): DVKVTQSSRYLVKRTGEKVFLECVQDMDHENMFWYRQDPGLGLRLIYFSYDVKMKEKGDIPEGYSVSREKKERFSLILESASTNQTSMYLCASSTTIRRGRSEPQHFGDGTRLSIL.

This chain connects TRBV20-1 to TRBJ1-1; D not certain. Germline assignment: CDR1 DFQATT and CDR2 SNEGSKA (reference sequence). The CDR3 is 11 residues long. V lost 6 bases, J lost 3 bases, and 8 bases lay in between. As DNA, the CDR3 is TGCAGTGCCACTAGATACACTGAAGCTTTCTTT. Residues: CSATRYTEAFF.

This rearrangement joins TRBV18 to TRBJ2-4, with 8 bases fitting TRBD1. In germline, CDR1 is KGHSH, CDR2 LQKENI. The CDR3 has 13 residues. Losses at the gene ends were 6 bases for V and 5 bases for J; bases not matched to a gene: 3. The DNA of the CDR3 is TGTGCCAGCTCGCCGACAGGGGAAAACATTCAGTACTTC. Translation gives CASSPTGENIQYF.

This chain joins TRBV4-2 and TRBJ2-7, with no clear D. V was clipped by 1 base and J by 0 bases, with 10 bases between them. The CDR3 totals 15 residues. Germline V CDR1 and CDR2: LGHNA, YNFKEQ. CDR3 amino acids: CASSQVPESSYEQYF. The CDR3 nucleotides are TGTGCCAGCAGCCAAGTACCGGAGAGCTCCTACGAGCAGTACTTC.

This clone has only one observation. The chain uses TRBV5-1 and TRBJ2-3, with 7 nucleotides matching TRBD1. CDR1 and CDR2 from the germline V gene are SGHRS and YFSETQ. This CDR3 region has 14 residues. V gave up 3 bases and J gave up 4 bases; unmatched junction bases: 5. As DNA, the CDR3 is TGCGCCAGCAGCTCCCACAGGGGCCCAGATACGCAGTATTTT. It translates to CASSSHRGPDTQYF. Full variable domain (missing parts from reference TRBV5-1 and TRBJ2-3): KAGVTQTPRYLIKTRGQQVTLSCSPISGHRSVSWYQQTPGQGLQFLFEYFSETQRNKGNFPGRFSGRQFSNSRSEMNVSTLELGDSALYLCASSSHRGPDTQYFGPGTRLTVL.

V gene TRBV6-5 combines with J gene TRBJ2-1; TRBD2 matches at 11 bases. This CDR3 region has 14 residues. Germline lookup yields CDR1 MNHEY and CDR2 SVGAGI. J lost 10 bases, V lost 5 bases, and 7 bases had no gene match. The CDR3 DNA follows: TGTGCCAGCAGTCCGCGGACTAGCGGGTTGGAGCAGTTCTTC. Its translation: CASSPRTSGLEQFF.

The chain links TRBV30 to TRBJ2-7; tentatively, D is TRBD2 (5 bases). Trimming cost V 0 bases and J 12 bases, with 15 bases left between them. This CDR3 contains 12 residues. The germline V gene encodes CDR1 GTSNPN and CDR2 SVGIG (reference sequence). Here the CDR3 DNA reads TGTGCCTGGAGTGTAAGCGGTCAGCTGAGGTACTTC. Encoded protein: CAWSVSGQLRYF.

This chain connects TRBV5-6 to TRBJ2-2; no definite D call. In germline, CDR1 is SGHDT, CDR2 YYEEEE. CDR3 size: 13 residues. Trimming left V 4 bases short and J 1 base short, with 5 bases between. The CDR3 sequence is CASSPRNTGELFF. The CDR3 DNA reads TGTGCCAGCAGCCCCAGGAACACCGGGGAGCTGTTTTTT.

This chain connects TRBV5-1 to TRBJ2-4, with 9 positions matching TRBD2. With 0 bases clipped from V and 3 bases from J, the junction kept 7 bases outside the gene matches. Germline lookup yields CDR1 SGHRS and CDR2 YFSETQ. CDR3 length: 17 residues. The CDR3 DNA reads as TGCGCCAGCAGCTTGGGCGGGGGGGTCTTCGGCAAAAACATTCAGTACTTC. It specifies CASSLGGGVFGKNIQYF.

This clone has only one observation. V usage is TRBV7-8 and J usage is TRBJ1-4; TRBD1 might be the D (6 bases). CDR3 length: 15 residues. Germline V gene sequence: CDR1 SGHVS, CDR2 FQNEAQ. V was trimmed by 5 bases and J by 3 bases, leaving 13 bases between them. DNA of the CDR3: TGTGCCAGCAGCCTCCAGGGGCCACCTAATGAAAAACTGTTTTTT. This gives the protein CASSLQGPPNEKLFF.

This chain joins TRBV3-1 (or the pseudogene TRBV3-2) and TRBJ2-7; D possibly corresponds to TRBD1 (6 bases). The germline V gene encodes CDR1 LGHDT and CDR2 YNNKEL (reference sequence). Trimming pared 4 bases from V and 0 bases from J, leaving 10 bases between. The CDR3 consists of 14 residues. The CDR3 sequence: CASSPRGSSYEQYF. Written as DNA, the CDR3 is TGTGCCAGCAGCCCCAGGGGAAGCTCCTACGAGCAGTACTTC.

This rearrangement joins TRBV6-2 or TRBV6-3 to TRBJ1-4; no clear D gene. The CDR3 runs 15 residues. Trimming shortened V by 5 bases and J by 11 bases, and 21 bases separated the two germline ends. Germline V gives CDR1 MNHEY, CDR2 SVGEGT. This chain's CDR3 is CASSDTAWLDWKLFF. Here the CDR3 DNA reads TGTGCCAGCAGTGACACGGCCTGGTTAGATTGGAAACTGTTTTTT.

This rearrangement joins TRBV5-6 to TRBJ2-1, with D hard to call. This CDR3 region has 15 residues. V gave up 0 bases and J gave up 2 bases, with 9 bases separating them. CDR1 SGHDT and CDR2 YYEEEE come from the germline V gene. CDR3 DNA sequence: TGTGCCAGCAGCTTGGGCCGAGGCGCCTACAATGAGCAGTTCTTC. This translates into CASSLGRGAYNEQFF.

The chain couples TRBV10-3 to TRBJ2-5, with 8 bases fitting TRBD1. V trimming: 6 bases; J trimming: 1 base; junction bases outside the gene matches: 7. CDR3 size: 15 residues. From germline, CDR1 is ENHRY and CDR2 SYGVKD. CDR3: CAISPGQGSQETQYF. Written as DNA, the CDR3 is TGTGCCATCAGCCCCGGACAGGGAAGCCAAGAGACCCAGTACTTC.